The entry below gives a single TCR beta chain sequence along with its context. Per the original data handling: From reference gene primer amplification, estimates of nucleated cell counts were derived. Assay: immunoSEQ multiplex PCR; the TCRdb copy retains only in-frame clones and omits some. The V and J calls and the clone size are those of that table, but D and trimming were determined from the DNA. The profile shows 65,000 to 90,000 clones, 86% of them singletons. The trim removed 3 bases at V and 7 bases at J, leaving 4 bases unmatched. The germline gives CDR1 LNHDA, CDR2 SQIVND (reference sequence). This CDR3 spans 15 amino acids. These data originate in a study of blood T cell repertoires in COVID-19. Across the whole study: The samples span acute and convalescent COVID-19 from the United States, Italy and Spain. The cDNA or gDNA used as material had been derived from T cells, B-cell-depleted T cells, or PBMCs.

The TCR comes from a man between 50 and 59 years old with active COVID-19. This rearrangement joins TRBV19 to TRBJ1-6; 9 positions match TRBD1. The sequencing input was peripheral blood. Here the CDR3 reads CASSIDRGTNSPLHF. The CDR3, as DNA: TGTGCCAGTAGTATTGACAGGGGGACGAATTCACCCCTCCACTTT.